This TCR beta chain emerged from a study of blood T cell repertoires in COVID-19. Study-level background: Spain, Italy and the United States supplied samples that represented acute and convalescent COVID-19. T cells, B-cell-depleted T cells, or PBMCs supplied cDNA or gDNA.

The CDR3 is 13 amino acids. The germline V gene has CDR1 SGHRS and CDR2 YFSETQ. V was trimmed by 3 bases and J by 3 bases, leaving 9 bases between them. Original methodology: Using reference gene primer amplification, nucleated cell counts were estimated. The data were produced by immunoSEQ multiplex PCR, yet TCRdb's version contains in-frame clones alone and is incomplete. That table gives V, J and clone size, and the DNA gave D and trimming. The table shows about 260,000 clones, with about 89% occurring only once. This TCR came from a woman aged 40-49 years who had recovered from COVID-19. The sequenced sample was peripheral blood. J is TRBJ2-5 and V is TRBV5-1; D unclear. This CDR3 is CASSSVPEETQYF. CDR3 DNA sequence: TGCGCCAGCAGCTCAGTACCCGAAGAGACCCAGTACTTC.